The source of this TCR beta chain is a study of blood T cell repertoires in COVID-19 (dated by TCRdb to 2020 to 2022). At the level of the whole study: Samples covering the acute and convalescent phases of COVID-19 were provided by collaborators in the United States, Italy and Spain. The prospective study material was composed of cDNA or gDNA derived from T cells, B-cell-depleted T cells, or PBMCs. Subjects who had been exposed to COVID-19, were actively infected with it, or had recovered from it provided the deeply sampled blood TCRbeta repertoires that made up the dataset. The repertoires were released in a freely available public database meant as a resource for research on the immune response to SARS-CoV-2. Samples came from the ongoing ImmuneRACE study (first 160 participants) plus 1,254 subjects from 6 global collaborators. The sample metadata nearly always contained a de-identified subject ID, COVID-19 status, age in years and sex. Where available, HLA class I and class II types were taken from metadata supplied by the sample provider and were not determined by assay-based typing. On the study overall, not on this receptor specifically: The quantity of clinical and demographic metadata differed by source and by participant and was supplied without curation.

On this clone: No antigen is known for it. There are no base qualities to consult, and no much larger clone falls within one base.

The immunoSEQ Assay, a bias-controlled multiplex PCR, was used to amplify TCRbeta CDR3 regions from genomic DNA. The study's own analysis went as follows. Within the assay, amplification of reference gene primers was used to estimate how many nucleated cells each sample contained. To quantify the absolute abundance of each unique TCRbeta CDR3 rearrangement, sequence reads were collapsed and filtered. Productive Simpson clonality was computed per sample as the square root of Simpson's diversity index over productive rearrangements. Entries here come from immuneACCESS through TCRdb and include only in-frame sequences with V and J called. Some clones fail to appear in such tables; in the studies checked, an unresolved V gene covers under half of the shortfall, and the cause of the remainder is unknown. The V and J calls and clone size were taken over from that table, and D and trimming were inferred from the DNA. The table for this sample lists about 160,000 clones; approximately 85% of them were counted only once. 11% of the sample is in the top ten clones.

Each collaborating institution followed its own protocols to collect whole blood in K2EDTA tubes. For TCRbeta analysis, collaborators shipped samples as frozen whole blood, isolated PBMCs, or DNA extracted from either of those sample types. Taken from the germline V gene, the CDR1 and CDR2 loops are SGHNT and YENEEA. Taken from cysteine to phenylalanine, the CDR3 has 15 residues. The retained sequence is limited to the CDR3, 45 bases, with the frame set at the first base. V is shortened by 5 bases, J by 0 bases, and the region joining them spans 11 bases. Sequencing was performed on peripheral blood. The sequence derives from a man between 60 and 70 years old with active or convalescent COVID-19. The sequence joins TRBV11-3 to TRBJ1-5, with the D gene not confidently named. The CDR3 region has the sequence CASSQQYFSNQPQHF. The nucleotide sequence is given as TGTGCCAGCAGCCAACAGTATTTTAGCAATCAGCCCCAGCATTTT.